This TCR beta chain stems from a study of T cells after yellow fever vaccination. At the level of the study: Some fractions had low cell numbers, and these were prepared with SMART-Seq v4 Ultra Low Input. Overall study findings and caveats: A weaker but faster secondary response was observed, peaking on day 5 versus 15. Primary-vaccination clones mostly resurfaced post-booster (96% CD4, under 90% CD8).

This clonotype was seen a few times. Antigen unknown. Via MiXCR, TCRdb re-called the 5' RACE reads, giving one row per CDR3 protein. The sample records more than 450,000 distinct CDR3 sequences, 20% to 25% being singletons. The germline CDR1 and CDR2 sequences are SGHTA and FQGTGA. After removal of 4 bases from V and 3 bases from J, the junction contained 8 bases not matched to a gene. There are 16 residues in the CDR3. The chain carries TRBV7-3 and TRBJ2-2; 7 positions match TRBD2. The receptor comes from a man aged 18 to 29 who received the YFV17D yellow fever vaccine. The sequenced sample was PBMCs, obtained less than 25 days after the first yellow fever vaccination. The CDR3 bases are TGTGCCAGCAGCTCTCCGGCGGGGGAATACACCGGGGAGCTGTTTTTT. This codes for CASSSPAGEYTGELFF.